The 11 T cell receptor beta chains below were found in one sample sequenced in a study of blood T cell repertoires in COVID-19. Assay: immunoSEQ multiplex PCR; the TCRdb copy retains only in-frame clones and omits some. Of 320,000 or so clones in the sample, approximately 91% were seen once. Sequenced sample: PBMCs or T cells enriched from blood (not recorded which). These receptors were taken from a man aged 55 to 69 who had recovered from COVID-19.

The chain is built from TRBV11-3 and TRBJ2-5; 10 bases fit TRBD2. Trimming cost V 4 bases and J 3 bases; bases outside gene matches: 11. The length of the CDR3 is 17 residues. Per germline, CDR1 SGHNT and CDR2 YENEEA. CDR3 loop: CASSYPLLAGVKETQYF. The CDR3 DNA is TGTGCCAGCAGCTACCCTCTCCTAGCGGGAGTGAAAGAGACCCAGTACTTC.

This clone was picked up a small number of times. The chain is built from TRBV19 and TRBJ1-5; 11 positions match TRBD1. There are 18 residues in the CDR3. Unmatched junction bases numbered 10, after V lost 6 bases and J lost 0 bases. Looked up from germline, CDR1 is LNHDA and CDR2 is SQIVND (reference sequence). This chain's CDR3 is CASRTGTGGRYSNQPQHF. CDR3 in DNA: TGTGCCAGTAGAACTGGGACAGGGGGTCGTTATAGCAATCAGCCCCAGCATTTT.

The rearrangement uses TRBV6-4 and TRBJ2-1; TRBD2 agrees at 10 bases. V gave up 5 bases and J gave up 4 bases; unmatched junction bases: 5. This CDR3 is built from 15 residues. In germline, CDR1 is MRHNA, CDR2 SNTAGT. The CDR3 sequence: CASSMGTSVYNEQFF. In DNA form, the CDR3 reads TGTGCCAGCAGTATGGGGACTAGCGTTTACAATGAGCAGTTCTTC.

The V gene is TRBV7-3, the J gene TRBJ2-3, with TRBD1 matching over 8 bases. CDR3 length equals 15 residues. CDR1 SGHTA and CDR2 FQGTGA come from the germline V gene. J lost 5 bases, V lost 3 bases, and 7 bases had no gene match. CDR3 in amino acids: CASSLGLTGVDTQYF. The CDR3 coding sequence is TGTGCCAGCAGCTTGGGGTTGACAGGGGTAGATACGCAGTATTTT.

CDR3 in DNA: TGTGCCAGCAGCGTGGGAGGGATAACAGATACGCAGTATTTT. Its translation: CASSVGGITDTQYF. The chain recombines TRBV9 with TRBJ2-3; 7 bases are a match to TRBD2. Germline CDR1 is SGDLS and CDR2 is YYNGEE. The junction had 3 bases not matched to a gene; V was cut back by 2 bases and J by 3 bases. This CDR3 has 14 residues. Complete variable domain (other parts from reference TRBV9 and TRBJ2-3): DSGVTQTPKHLITATGQRVTLRCSPRSGDLSVYWYQQSLDQGLQFLIQYYNGEERAKGNILERFSAQQFPDLHSELNLSSLELGDSALYFCASSVGGITDTQYFGPGTRLTVL.

The V call is TRBV5-1, the J call TRBJ1-1; no clear D. This CDR3 is built from 15 residues. The V gene lost 7 bases and the J gene lost 0 bases, with 16 bases spanning the gap. The germline V gene has CDR1 SGHRS and CDR2 YFSETQ. DNA for the CDR3: TGCGCCAGCGCTAGAGGGATCCCCATGAACACTGAAGCTTTCTTT. Protein sequence: CASARGIPMNTEAFF.

The chain uses TRBV4-1 and TRBJ2-7, with D possibly being TRBD2 (7 bases). The V and J ends lost 0 bases and 1 base respectively, with 19 bases between them. The CDR3 is made up of 18 amino acids. Germline V gene data show CDR1 as MGHRA and CDR2 as YSYEKL. The CDR3 is CASSQDRGLADNSYEQYF. The CDR3 region has the DNA TGCGCCAGCAGCCAAGATCGGGGGCTAGCGGATAATTCCTACGAGCAGTACTTC.

This chain joins TRBV19 and TRBJ2-7; 7 bases match TRBD1. This CDR3 spans 14 amino acids. Losses at the gene ends were 3 bases for V and 3 bases for J; bases not matched to a gene: 5. Germline CDR1 LNHDA, CDR2 SQIVND (reference sequence). CDR3 region: CASSIRGQFYEQYF. The CDR3 DNA follows: TGTGCCAGTAGTATTAGGGGACAGTTCTACGAGCAGTACTTC.

This clone appeared a few times. The chain joins TRBV24-1 to TRBJ1-5; no clear D. Germline V lookup: CDR1 KGHDR, CDR2 SFDVKD. The CDR3 sequence is 8 residues long. The V end was cut by 12 bases, the J end by 8 bases, with 4 bases between. This CDR3 reads CAPEPQHF. The CDR3 DNA follows: TGTGCCCCGGAGCCCCAGCATTTT.

The rearrangement uses TRBV19 and TRBJ2-1; 10 bases align to TRBD2. The CDR3 sequence is 16 residues long. Trimming took 0 bases from V and 10 from J; bases not matched to a gene: 9. Germline CDR1 and CDR2: LNHDA and SQIVND (reference sequence). This chain's CDR3 is CASSIDLSGRAVEQFF. The CDR3 nucleotides read TGTGCCAGTAGTATAGATCTAAGCGGGAGGGCCGTGGAGCAGTTCTTC.

The CDR3 protein is CASSQGLAGGPTRTGELFF. In nucleotides, the CDR3 is TGTGCCAGCAGTCAGGGACTAGCGGGAGGGCCCACCCGCACCGGGGAGCTGTTTTTT. The chain recombines TRBV27 with TRBJ2-2, with 16 bases aligning to TRBD2. With 5 bases clipped from V and 4 bases from J, the junction kept 10 bases outside the gene matches. This CDR3 comprises 19 residues. Germline CDR1 is MNHEY and CDR2 is SMNVEV (reference sequence).